This T cell receptor beta chain came from a study of radiotherapy plus CTLA-4 blockade in lung cancer. Study-level results: Clones derived from tumor TCRs expanded in blood after radiotherapy plus ipilimumab.

Method: immunoSEQ multiplex PCR; TCRdb's copy keeps in-frame clones and lacks some. The sample has roughly 78,000 clones, around 80% seen once. With respect to this clone: Its target is unknown.

CTLA-4 blockade with ipilimumab, together with focal radiation, was given to patients with chemo-refractory metastatic non-small-cell lung cancer. This CDR3 comprises 15 residues. Germline CDR1 SQVTM, CDR2 ANQGSEA. Trimming removed 6 bases from V and 1 base from J, with 13 bases in between. V usage is TRBV29-1 and J usage is TRBJ2-6; D remains ambiguous. The source material was peripheral blood, sampled from a patient treated with radiotherapy plus ipilimumab. The source of this sequence is a human donor with non-small cell lung cancer who had a complete response to radiotherapy plus ipilimumab. The CDR3 here is CSVAEGTSGANVLTF. The CDR3 region has the DNA TGCAGCGTCGCGGAAGGAACGTCTGGGGCCAACGTCCTGACTTTC.